The 13 T cell receptor beta chains below come from one sample, sequenced in a study of blood T cell repertoires in COVID-19. Sequencing used immunoSEQ multiplex PCR; TCRdb keeps in-frame clones, though not all of them. The profile shows around 30,000 clones, around 85% of them singletons. Source material: peripheral blood. The source is a woman aged 80 or older with active or convalescent COVID-19.

The chain carries TRBV2 and TRBJ2-7; no firm D call. This CDR3 spans 13 amino acids. V was pared by 5 bases and J by 7 bases, with 15 bases between. Per the germline V gene, CDR1 is SNHLY and CDR2 is FYNNEI. The DNA for the CDR3 is TGTGCCAGCAGTTTCGCGTCGCCCGGGGAGCAGTACTTC. Translated, it gives CASSFASPGEQYF.

This chain links TRBV21-1 with TRBJ2-3; the table names TRBD1, a call not compared with the DNA. TRBV21-1 is a documented pseudogene. The CDR3 covers 23 residues. This CDR3 reads CASSKGPGARGKLTPTSTDTQYF. The CDR3 coding sequence is TGTGCCAGCAGCAAAGGACCTGGGGCCCGCGGAAAGCTTACGCCGACTAGCACAGATACGCAGTATTTT.

In its sample, this clone was seen a few times. V usage is TRBV2 and J usage is TRBJ2-2, with TRBD2 matching 8 bases. Germline-derived CDR1 and CDR2 are SNHLY and FYNNEI. J gave up 2 bases and V 5 bases, and 7 bases lay outside the gene matches. This CDR3 spans 16 amino acids. The chain's CDR3 is CASSLTSGRNTGELFF. The DNA of the CDR3 is TGTGCCAGCAGTCTCACTAGCGGTCGAAACACCGGGGAGCTGTTTTTT.

This chain joins TRBV28 and TRBJ1-5; D possibly corresponds to TRBD1 (6 bases). Germline CDR1 and CDR2: MDHEN and SYDVKM. This CDR3 spans 15 amino acids. V was cut by 5 bases and J by 5 bases, with 16 bases left in between. Written as DNA, the CDR3 is TGTGCCAGCAGTCCCGCCACAGGGTCAGATCAGCCCCAGCATTTT. Its translation: CASSPATGSDQPQHF.

The V call is TRBV5-1, the J call TRBJ2-4; 8 positions match TRBD2. The CDR3 has 13 amino acids. V dropped 5 bases and J dropped 9; count of bases not matched to a gene: 7. The germline CDR1 and CDR2 sequences are SGHRS and YFSETQ. In DNA form, the CDR3 reads TGCGCCAGCAGTTACGGGGGGGAAATCATTCAGTACTTC. As protein: CASSYGGEIIQYF.

This clone showed up just once. The V gene is TRBV5-4, the J gene TRBJ2-5; 7 positions match TRBD1. Germline lookup yields CDR1 SGHNT and CDR2 YYREEE (reference sequence). This CDR3 has 14 amino acids. V dropped 4 bases and J dropped 5; count of bases not matched to a gene: 8. The CDR3 protein is CASSPQTGIETQYF. Written as DNA, the CDR3 is TGTGCCAGCAGCCCTCAGACAGGGATCGAGACCCAGTACTTC.

CDR3 protein: CASSAPYGTGRAEQYF. As DNA, the CDR3 is TGTGCCAGCAGTGCTCCTTATGGGACAGGCAGGGCCGAGCAGTACTTC. The J gene is TRBJ2-7, the V gene TRBV2; 8 bases match TRBD1. The CDR3 runs 16 residues. With 4 bases clipped from V and 6 bases from J, the junction kept 14 bases outside the gene matches. Germline CDR1 and CDR2: SNHLY and FYNNEI.

The V and J genes are TRBV4-1 and TRBJ2-7; D uncertain. Trimming took 1 base from V and 2 from J, leaving 12 bases between them. The V gene's germline CDR1 is MGHRA and CDR2 YSYEKL. This CDR3 region has 15 residues. CDR3 protein: CASSQASTRAYEQYF. CDR3 in DNA: TGCGCCAGCAGCCAAGCTTCCACCCGGGCCTACGAGCAGTACTTC.

The V and J genes are TRBV6-2 or TRBV6-3 and TRBJ2-1, with 7 bases identical to TRBD2. The CDR3 is made up of 15 amino acids. The germline V gene encodes CDR1 MNHEY and CDR2 SVGEGT. With V trimmed by 5 bases and J by 1 base, 5 bases remained unmatched. This chain's CDR3 is CASSPHGGSYNEQFF. CDR3 sequence (DNA): TGTGCCAGCAGTCCCCACGGGGGGTCCTACAATGAGCAGTTCTTC.

The chain joins TRBV11-3 to TRBJ1-2; 9 bases agree with TRBD1. With V trimmed by 5 bases and J by 5 bases, 6 bases remained unmatched. Germline V gene data show CDR1 as SGHNT and CDR2 as YENEEA. The CDR3 loop spans 14 amino acids. Written as DNA, the CDR3 is TGTGCCAGCAGCCCTCAGACAGGGGGGTATGGCTACACCTTC. This sequence encodes CASSPQTGGYGYTF. Drawing the rest from reference TRBV11-3 and TRBJ1-2, the complete variable domain is EAGVVQSPRYKIIEKKQPVAFWCNPISGHNTLYWYLQNLGQGPELLIRYENEEAVDDSQLPKDRFSAERLKGVDSTLKIQPAELGDSAVYLCASSPQTGGYGYTFGSGTRLTVV.

The chain is built from TRBV4-2 and TRBJ2-2; TRBD2 aligns across 13 bases. The trim removed 4 bases at V and 4 bases at J, leaving 18 bases unmatched. CDR1 is LGHNA, CDR2 YNFKEQ, per germline. The CDR3 sequence is 21 residues long. The CDR3 spells CASSLALTPGLAGSGTGELFF. CDR3 coding DNA: TGTGCCAGCAGCCTCGCCCTCACTCCGGGACTAGCGGGGAGCGGCACCGGGGAGCTGTTTTTT.

The chain uses TRBV5-4 and TRBJ2-5; 10 bases agree with TRBD1. The CDR3 is 15 residues long. Germline trimming cut 4 bases from V and 5 bases from J; bases unmatched to any gene: 8. From germline, CDR1 is SGHNT and CDR2 YYREEE (reference sequence). DNA of the CDR3: TGTGCCAGCAGCCATCAGACAGGGGGCACCGAGACCCAGTACTTC. It codes for CASSHQTGGTETQYF.

V and J are TRBV15 and TRBJ2-2, with D hard to call. Trimming left V 1 base short and J 5 bases short, with 5 bases between. Germline V lookup: CDR1 LNHNV, CDR2 YYDKDF (reference sequence). This CDR3 contains 13 residues. CDR3: CATSRALTGELFF. The CDR3 DNA is TGTGCCACCAGCAGAGCCCTGACCGGGGAGCTGTTTTTT.